The 10 T cell receptor beta chains below all came from one sample that was sequenced in a study of blood T cell repertoires in COVID-19. The data were produced by immunoSEQ multiplex PCR, yet TCRdb's version contains in-frame clones alone and is incomplete. Of approximately 260,000 clones in the sample, about 90% are singletons; the top ten hold approximately 2%. Sequencing input: PBMCs or T cells enriched from blood (not recorded which). These receptors came from a woman under 30 who had recovered from COVID-19.

The chain combines TRBV19 with TRBJ2-7; 8 bases line up with TRBD1. The J segment lost 3 bases and the V segment lost 3 bases, leaving 7 bases of the junction unmatched. This CDR3 is built from 15 residues. Germline V lookup: CDR1 LNHDA, CDR2 SQIVND (reference sequence). Written as DNA, the CDR3 is TGTGCCAGTAGTATCCAGGCAGGGGGCGTCTACGAGCAGTACTTC. Residues: CASSIQAGGVYEQYF.

CDR3 sequence: CASSLNGRAQETQYF. In nucleotides, the CDR3 is TGCGCCAGCAGCTTGAACGGGAGGGCTCAAGAGACCCAGTACTTC. V usage is TRBV5-1 and J usage is TRBJ2-5; 8 nucleotides agree with TRBD2. Germline V lookup: CDR1 SGHRS, CDR2 YFSETQ. The ends lost 1 base at V and 2 bases at J; junction bases unmatched: 4. This CDR3 has 15 amino acids.

V usage is TRBV7-3 and J usage is TRBJ1-4, with TRBD1 matching over 10 bases. The CDR3 contains 15 residues. V trimming: 5 bases; J trimming: 6 bases; junction bases outside the gene matches: 6. CDR1 is SGHTA and CDR2 is FQGTGA in the germline V gene. CDR3 nucleotide sequence: TGTGCCAGCAGCCTATCCGGGACAGGGGATGAAAAACTGTTTTTT. This translates into CASSLSGTGDEKLFF.

V is TRBV2 and J is TRBJ1-2; weak D call: TRBD1 (6 bases). Germline assignment: CDR1 SNHLY and CDR2 FYNNEI. The V end was cut by 6 bases, the J end by 8 bases, with 19 bases between. There are 14 residues in the CDR3. The CDR3 DNA follows: TGTGCCAGCAGATTCACCGGAGCAGGGGAGGGCTACACCTTC. This encodes CASRFTGAGEGYTF.

The chain couples TRBV7-2 to TRBJ2-2; 8 bases line up with TRBD2. The CDR3 is made up of 16 amino acids. The V gene end was trimmed by 2 bases and the J gene end by 6 bases; junction bases not matched to a gene: 8. CDR1 and CDR2 (germline): SGHTA, FQGNSA. The CDR3 reads CASSLSGGGYPGELFF. Here the CDR3 DNA reads TGTGCCAGCAGCTTAAGTGGCGGGGGGTATCCCGGGGAGCTGTTTTTT.

V is TRBV5-4 and J is TRBJ1-2, with TRBD1 identical over 12 bases. Per germline, CDR1 SGHNT and CDR2 YYREEE (reference sequence). The CDR3 covers 17 residues. V shed 2 bases, J shed 8 bases, and the junction held 13 bases outside the gene matches. The chain's CDR3 is CASSFSGTGGFYEGYTF. CDR3 coding DNA: TGTGCCAGCAGCTTCTCCGGGACAGGGGGCTTTTATGAAGGCTACACCTTC.

The chain is built from TRBV5-1 and TRBJ2-1, with D maybe TRBD1 (5 bases). The CDR3 covers 12 residues. Trimming took 5 bases from V and 10 from J, leaving 13 bases between them. Germline-derived CDR1 and CDR2 are SGHRS and YFSETQ. CDR3 sequence (DNA): TGCGCCAGCAGAAGGGGTCAGTGGGAGCAGTTCTTC. It is translated as CASRRGQWEQFF.

The chain joins TRBV29-1 to TRBJ2-7; D gene unclear. Germline loops: CDR1 SQVTM, CDR2 ANQGSEA. Trimming left V 6 bases short and J 6 bases short, with 21 bases between. CDR3 length: 14 amino acids. CDR3: CSVKSRQYVTEQYF. In nucleotides, the CDR3 is TGCAGCGTCAAGTCTCGACAATACGTCACCGAGCAGTACTTC.

V is TRBV29-1 and J is TRBJ1-2; D is unresolved. Germline CDR1 reads SQVTM; CDR2 reads ANQGSEA. The CDR3 length is 13 residues. V lost 0 bases and J 8 bases, leaving 13 bases between the germline ends. CDR3 protein: CSVEDREYVGYTF. For the CDR3, the DNA is TGCAGCGTTGAAGATCGAGAGTATGTAGGCTACACCTTC.

As regards this clone: The junction departs from the called germline gene at one end, perhaps through a read error. The genes are TRBV11-2 and TRBJ1-2; no clear D. Germline V gives CDR1 SGHAT, CDR2 FQNNGV. This CDR3 is built from 13 residues. CDR3 amino acids: CASSSRPVTTIGF. CDR3 coding DNA: TGTGCCAGCAGCTCCCGCCCCGTTACGACTATAGGGTTC.